The rows below give T cell receptor beta chains drawn from one sample of a study of PD-1 blockade in classical Hodgkin lymphoma. Produced via immunoSEQ multiplex PCR; TCRdb's table is partial and in-frame only. The sample yields about 36,000 clones, about 70% seen once. The sequenced sample was peripheral blood mononuclear cells (PBMCs), obtained before the second cycle of nivolumab. These receptors all stem from a human donor with classical Hodgkin lymphoma. The CDR3 runs from the conserved cysteine through the conserved F or W. Each record gives: D gene, J gene, clone size, V gene, CDR3 DNA, CDR3 protein. The D gene is left open where the match is weak. Expanded clones are given a class, and other clones once, few, many or no size at all.

.,TRBJ2-1,.,TRBV6-5,TGTGCCAGCAGACGGGACTCGAACAATGAGCAGTTCTTC,CASRRDSNNEQFF
.,TRBJ1-3,once,TRBV7-2,TGTGCCAGCAGCTCGACTCGGGGGGGAAACACCATATATTTT,CASSSTRGGNTIYF
TRBD1,TRBJ2-7,.,TRBV6-5,TGTGCCAGCAGATTTCTGGGGGACAGTTCCTACGAGCAGTACTTC,CASRFLGDSSYEQYF
.,TRBJ2-2,.,TRBV6-1,TGTGCCATCAGTGAGACAGGAATCGGGGTAATCGGGGAGCTGTTTTTT,CAISETGIGVIGELFF
TRBD1,TRBJ1-5,.,TRBV4-2,TGTGCCAGCAGCCAAGAAGACAGGGGGCTTCTGGGCCGCATTAGCAATCAGCCCCAGCATTTT,CASSQEDRGLLGRISNQPQHF
.,TRBJ1-2,.,TRBV6-6,TGTGCCAGCAGTTACTCGAAACAGCGTAACTATGGCTACACCTTC,CASSYSKQRNYGYTF
.,TRBJ1-1,.,TRBV6-5,TGTGCCAGCAGTTACAATTTGGCTTTACGGGGCACTGAAGCTTTCTTT,CASSYNLALRGTEAFF
.,TRBJ2-7,.,TRBV5-6,TGTGCCAGCAGCCCCTCGGGTCGGGCTGCGGGCTCCTACGAGCAGTACTTC,CASSPSGRAAGSYEQYF
.,TRBJ2-7,.,TRBV10-3,TGTGCCATCAGTGACGTTCTACTGAGCTCCTACGAGCAGTACTTC,CAISDVLLSSYEQYF
.,TRBJ2-3,.,TRBV9,TGTGCCAGCAGCGTAGGGCAGCCCAGCACAGATACGCAGTATTTT,CASSVGQPSTDTQYF
.,TRBJ1-3,.,TRBV30,TGTGCCTGGAGCTTACGACGGCTATACTCTGGAAACACCATATATTTT,CAWSLRRLYSGNTIYF
.,TRBJ1-1,.,TRBV5-1,TGCGCCAGCAGCACAGGACGGCTCTGGAACACTGAAGCTTTCTTT,CASSTGRLWNTEAFF
TRBD1,TRBJ1-2,.,TRBV6-5,TGTGCCAGCAGCCAGACAGGGAACTATGGCTACACCTTC,CASSQTGNYGYTF
.,TRBJ1-2,.,TRBV4-1,TGCGCCAGCAGCCAAGCGGAAGGGGGCTATGGCTACACCTTC,CASSQAEGGYGYTF
TRBD2,TRBJ2-3,.,TRBV5-5,TGTGCCAGCAGTGGACGGGGGGAAGATACGCAGTATTTT,CASSGRGEDTQYF
.,TRBJ1-4,.,TRBV7-9,TGTGCCAGCAGCTTAGGACCCCGGGATAATGAAAAACTGTTTTTT,CASSLGPRDNEKLFF
TRBD1,TRBJ1-2,few,TRBV5-4,TGTGCCAGCAGCTTGGCCCCGCGACAGGGATATGGCTACACCTTC,CASSLAPRQGYGYTF
.,TRBJ1-5,.,TRBV18,TGTGCCAGCTCACCATCCGGGGTGGGCAGCAATCAGCCCCAGCATTTT,CASSPSGVGSNQPQHF
.,TRBJ2-4,.,TRBV4-1,TGCGCCAGCAGCCTTACGCGGACACTAGCCAAAAACATTCAGTACTTC,CASSLTRTLAKNIQYF
TRBD1,TRBJ1-2,once,TRBV18,TGTGCCAGCTCACCACGACAAATTACGACAGGGAGTTACTATGGCTACACCTTC,CASSPRQITTGSYYGYTF
.,TRBJ2-6,.,TRBV11-3,TGTGCCAGCAGCCGGTGGGGGGCCGGTGCCTCTGGGGCCAACGTCCTGACTTTC,CASSRWGAGASGANVLTF
.,TRBJ2-7,few,TRBV5-5,TGTGCCAGCAGCTTGCGGGGTAACTCCTACGAGCAGTACTTC,CASSLRGNSYEQYF
.,TRBJ2-2,few,TRBV4-3,TGCGCCAGCAGCCAAGAAACGGCAATACTAGTGGGCGGGGAGCTGTTTTTT,CASSQETAILVGGELFF
.,TRBJ1-2,.,TRBV29-1,TGCAGCACTCGCGCGGGGTATGGCTACACCTTC,CSTRAGYGYTF
TRBD2,TRBJ2-1,.,TRBV5-8,TGTGCCAGCAGCTTGGCCGTGCGGGAGAGGTTCTTC,CASSLAVRERFF
.,TRBJ2-1,.,TRBV2,TGTGCCAGCAGGTACAGGGTAGAGCAGTTCTTC,CASRYRVEQFF
TRBD2,TRBJ2-7,.,TRBV4-3,TGCGCCAGCAGCCAAGCCAGCGGGGGGTCCTACGAGCAGTACTTC,CASSQASGGSYEQYF
.,TRBJ1-5,.,TRBV4-3,TGCGCCAGCAGCCAATCCCATGGGGGTGGCAATCAGCCCCAGCATTTT,CASSQSHGGGNQPQHF
.,TRBJ1-3,once,TRBV5-1,TGCGCCAGCAGCTTGGGGCAGGGGCTTGGAAACACCATATATTTT,CASSLGQGLGNTIYF
TRBD2,TRBJ2-3,.,TRBV29-1,TGCAGCGTTGAGAGTGCGGGAGGGGTGTGGGGAGATACGCAGTATTTT,CSVESAGGVWGDTQYF
.,TRBJ2-5,.,TRBV5-1,TGCGCCAGCAGGGGGATGGATCTAGAGACCCAGTACTTC,CASRGMDLETQYF
TRBD2,TRBJ2-3,.,TRBV4-3,TGCGCCAGCACCTCACAGGGACTAGGTGCAGATACGCAGTATTTT,CASTSQGLGADTQYF
.,TRBJ1-2,.,TRBV4-2,TGTGCCAGCAGCCAAAGTAACTTATTGGCTGGGGCAGGCTACACCTTC,CASSQSNLLAGAGYTF
TRBD1,TRBJ2-2,once,TRBV9,TGTGCCAGCAGCTTAGGACAGGGAAGGCGAACCGGGGAGCTGTTTTTT,CASSLGQGRRTGELFF
TRBD2,TRBJ2-2,.,TRBV9,TGTGCCAGCAGCGTTTGGCGGGAGGCGAACACCGGGGAGCTGTTTTTT,CASSVWREANTGELFF
.,TRBJ1-3,once,TRBV28,TGTGCCAGCAGTTTCGTCTCTGGAAACACCATATATTTT,CASSFVSGNTIYF
TRBD1,TRBJ1-6,many,TRBV12-5,TGTGCTAGTGGTCCTCCAGGGACAGGGAATTCACCCCTCCACTTT,CASGPPGTGNSPLHF
TRBD1,TRBJ2-1,medium-sized,TRBV28,TGTGCCAGCAGAATACCAGGGGGCAAGAATGAGCAGTTCTTC,CASRIPGGKNEQFF
.,TRBJ2-5,.,TRBV15,TGTGCCACCAGCAGACAGCAAGAGACCCAGTACTTC,CATSRQQETQYF
TRBD1,TRBJ1-2,.,TRBV29-1,TGCAGCGCCCGACAGGGGGATGGCTACACCTTC,CSARQGDGYTF
TRBD1,TRBJ2-3,few,TRBV9,TGTGCCAGCAGCGTACGGCCCGGGACAGGGAGGACAGATACGCAGTATTTT,CASSVRPGTGRTDTQYF
.,TRBJ2-6,.,TRBV5-6,TGTGCCAGCAACCCCTCAACCGGGTTTCCATCTGGGGCCAACGTCCTGACTTTC,CASNPSTGFPSGANVLTF
TRBD1,TRBJ1-2,.,TRBV4-1,TGCGCCAGCAGCCTGGCAGGGGGAGGCGGCTACACCTTC,CASSLAGGGGYTF
.,TRBJ1-5,.,TRBV5-5,TGTGCCAGCAGCTTGGAGGCCGGTGTGGGCAATCAGCCCCAGCATTTT,CASSLEAGVGNQPQHF
TRBD1,TRBJ2-3,.,TRBV10-3,TGTGCCATCAGTGAAAGGCAGGGGGGCACAGATACGCAGTATTTT,CAISERQGGTDTQYF
TRBD1,TRBJ1-6,.,TRBV11-2,TGTGCCAGCAGGACGGGACAGACTTATAATTCACCCCTCCACTTT,CASRTGQTYNSPLHF
TRBD1,TRBJ1-6,.,TRBV10-3,TGTGCCATCAGTGATTCCAGGGGGCAGAATTCACCCCTCCACTTT,CAISDSRGQNSPLHF